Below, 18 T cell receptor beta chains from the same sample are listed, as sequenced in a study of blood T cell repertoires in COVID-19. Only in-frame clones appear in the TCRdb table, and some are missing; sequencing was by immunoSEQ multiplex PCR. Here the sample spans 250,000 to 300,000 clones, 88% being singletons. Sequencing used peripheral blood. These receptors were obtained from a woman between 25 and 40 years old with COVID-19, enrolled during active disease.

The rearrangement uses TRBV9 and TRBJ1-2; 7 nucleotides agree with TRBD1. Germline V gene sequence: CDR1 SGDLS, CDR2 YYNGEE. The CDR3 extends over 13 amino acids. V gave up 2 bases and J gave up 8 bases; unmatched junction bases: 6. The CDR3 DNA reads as TGTGCCAGCAGCGTCCTAACAGGGGTCGGCTACACCTTC. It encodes CASSVLTGVGYTF.

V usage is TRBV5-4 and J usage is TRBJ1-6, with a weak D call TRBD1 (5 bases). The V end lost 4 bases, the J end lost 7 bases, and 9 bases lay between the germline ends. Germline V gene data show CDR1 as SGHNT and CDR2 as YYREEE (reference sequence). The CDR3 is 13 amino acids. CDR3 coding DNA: TGTGCCAGCAGCGTCTCAGGGAATTCACCCCTCCACTTT. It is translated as CASSVSGNSPLHF.

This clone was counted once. The CDR3 loop is CASRRDRGRGEFF. The CDR3 DNA is TGTGCCAGCAGGCGGGACAGGGGTCGAGGGGAGTTCTTC. V and J are TRBV27 and TRBJ2-1; 10 bases are a match to TRBD1. CDR1 is MNHEY and CDR2 is SMNVEV in the germline V gene (reference sequence). This CDR3 spans 13 amino acids. J gave up 14 bases and V 6 bases, and 10 bases lay outside the gene matches.

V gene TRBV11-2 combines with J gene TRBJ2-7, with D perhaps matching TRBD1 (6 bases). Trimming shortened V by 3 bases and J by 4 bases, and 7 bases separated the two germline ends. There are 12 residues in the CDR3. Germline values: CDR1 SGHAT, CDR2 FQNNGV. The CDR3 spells CASSFTGYEQYF. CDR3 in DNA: TGTGCCAGCAGCTTTACAGGGTACGAGCAGTACTTC. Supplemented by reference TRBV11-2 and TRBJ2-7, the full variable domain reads EAGVAQSPRYKIIEKRQSVAFWCNPISGHATLYWYQQILGQGPKLLIQFQNNGVVDDSQLPKDRFSAERLKGVDSTLKIQPAKLEDSAVYLCASSFTGYEQYFGPGTRLTVT.

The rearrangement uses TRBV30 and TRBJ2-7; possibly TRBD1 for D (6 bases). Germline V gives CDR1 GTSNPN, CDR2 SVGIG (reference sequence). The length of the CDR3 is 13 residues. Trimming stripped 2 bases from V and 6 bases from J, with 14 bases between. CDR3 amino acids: CAWSFSGDGEQYF. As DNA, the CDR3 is TGTGCCTGGAGTTTCTCAGGGGACGGCGAGCAGTACTTC.

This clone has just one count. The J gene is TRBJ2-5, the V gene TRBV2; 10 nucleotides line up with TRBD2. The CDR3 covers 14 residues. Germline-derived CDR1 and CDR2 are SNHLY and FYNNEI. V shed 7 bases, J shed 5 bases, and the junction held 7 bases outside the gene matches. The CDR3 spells CASTPGLARETQYF. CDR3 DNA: TGTGCCAGCACCCCGGGACTAGCGAGGGAGACCCAGTACTTC.

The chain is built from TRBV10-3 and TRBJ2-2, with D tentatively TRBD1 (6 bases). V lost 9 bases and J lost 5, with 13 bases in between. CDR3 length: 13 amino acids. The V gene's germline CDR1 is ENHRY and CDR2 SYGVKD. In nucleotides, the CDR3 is TGTGCCATAACACAGAGGGGGACCGGGGAGCTGTTTTTT. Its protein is CAITQRGTGELFF.

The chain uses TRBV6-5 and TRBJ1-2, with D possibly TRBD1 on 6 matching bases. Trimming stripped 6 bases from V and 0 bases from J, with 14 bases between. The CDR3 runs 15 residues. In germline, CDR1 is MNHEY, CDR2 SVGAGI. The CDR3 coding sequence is TGTGCCAGCAGCAACCACTGGACAGCTAACTATGGCTACACCTTC. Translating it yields CASSNHWTANYGYTF.

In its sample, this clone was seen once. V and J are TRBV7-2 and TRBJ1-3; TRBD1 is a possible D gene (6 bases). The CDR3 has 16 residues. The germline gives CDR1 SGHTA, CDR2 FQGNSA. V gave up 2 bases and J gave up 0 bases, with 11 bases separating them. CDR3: CASSLTPRGSGNTIYF. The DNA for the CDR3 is TGTGCCAGCAGCTTAACCCCCAGGGGCTCTGGAAACACCATATATTTT. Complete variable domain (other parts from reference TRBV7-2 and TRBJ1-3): GAGVSQSPSNKVTEKGKDVELRCDPISGHTALYWYRQSLGQGLEFLIYFQGNSAPDKSGLPSDRFSAERTGGSVSTLTIQRTQQEDSAVYLCASSLTPRGSGNTIYFGEGSWLTVV.

The CDR3 coding sequence is TGTGCCAGCAGGGAGACAGGGCAAGGCTACACCTTC. This sequence encodes CASRETGQGYTF. V is TRBV28 and J is TRBJ1-2, with 7 bases that match TRBD1. With 6 bases clipped from V and 8 bases from J, the junction kept 6 bases outside the gene matches. This CDR3 has 12 amino acids. CDR1 and CDR2 from the germline V gene are MDHEN and SYDVKM.

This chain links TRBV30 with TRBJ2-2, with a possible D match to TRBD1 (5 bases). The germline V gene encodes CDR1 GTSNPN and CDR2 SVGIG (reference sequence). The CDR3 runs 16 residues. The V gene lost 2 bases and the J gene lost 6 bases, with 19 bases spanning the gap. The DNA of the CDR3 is TGTGCCTGGAGTCAGCTCCAACTGGCCAGGGCCGGGGAGCTGTTTTTT. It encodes CAWSQLQLARAGELFF.

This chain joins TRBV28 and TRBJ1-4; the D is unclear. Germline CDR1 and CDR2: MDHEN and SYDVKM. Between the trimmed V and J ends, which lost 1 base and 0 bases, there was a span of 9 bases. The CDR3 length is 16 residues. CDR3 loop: CASSLYTVSTNEKLFF. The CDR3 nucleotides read TGTGCCAGCAGTTTATATACAGTCTCAACTAATGAAAAACTGTTTTTT.

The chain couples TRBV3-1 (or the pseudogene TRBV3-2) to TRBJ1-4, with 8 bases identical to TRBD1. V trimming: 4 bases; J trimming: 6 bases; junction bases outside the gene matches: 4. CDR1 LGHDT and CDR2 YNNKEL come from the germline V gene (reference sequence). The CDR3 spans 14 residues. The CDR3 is CASSRDRRDEKLFF. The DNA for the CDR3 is TGTGCCAGCAGCCGGGACAGGAGGGATGAAAAACTGTTTTTT.

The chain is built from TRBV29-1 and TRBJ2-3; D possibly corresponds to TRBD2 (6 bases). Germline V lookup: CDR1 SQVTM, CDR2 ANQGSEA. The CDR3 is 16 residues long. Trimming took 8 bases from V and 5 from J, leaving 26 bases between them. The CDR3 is CSRDKGWDSLRDTQYF. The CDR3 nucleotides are TGCAGCCGTGACAAGGGGTGGGACTCTCTTAGAGATACGCAGTATTTT.

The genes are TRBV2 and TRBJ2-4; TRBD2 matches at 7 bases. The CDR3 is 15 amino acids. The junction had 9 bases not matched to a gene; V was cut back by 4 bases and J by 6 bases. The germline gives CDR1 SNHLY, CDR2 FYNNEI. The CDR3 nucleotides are TGTGCCAGCAGTGGAGAAACTAGCGACGCAAACATTCAGTACTTC. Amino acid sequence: CASSGETSDANIQYF.

The CDR3 DNA sequence: TGTGCCAGTAGTATAATCACCGGGACAGCCCATGGCTACACCTTC. Residues: CASSIITGTAHGYTF. This chain links TRBV19 with TRBJ1-2; 7 bases fit TRBD1. Germline V CDR1 and CDR2: LNHDA, SQIVND (reference sequence). Unmatched junction bases numbered 9, after V lost 2 bases and J lost 6 bases. The length of the CDR3 is 15 residues.

The DNA of the CDR3 is TGTGCCAGCAGCCTGGGACAGCTTAATGAAAAACTGTTTTTT. Its protein is CASSLGQLNEKLFF. The rearrangement joins TRBV7-9 to TRBJ1-4; 7 bases agree with TRBD1. The CDR3 is made up of 14 amino acids. The V gene's germline CDR1 is SEHNR and CDR2 FQNEAQ (reference sequence). V lost 5 bases, J lost 4 bases, and 4 bases stayed unmatched.

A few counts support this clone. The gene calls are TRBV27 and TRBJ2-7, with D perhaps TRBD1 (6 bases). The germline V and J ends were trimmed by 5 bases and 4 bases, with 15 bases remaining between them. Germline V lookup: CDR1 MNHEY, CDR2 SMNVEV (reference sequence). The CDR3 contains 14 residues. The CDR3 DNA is TGTGCCAGCAGTCCAACCTCTACAGGGTACGAGCAGTACTTC. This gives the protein CASSPTSTGYEQYF.